This T cell receptor (beta chain) was documented in a study of cytomegalovirus exposure and HLA in healthy donors. Findings of the study overall: Analysis was carried out at a later point, and it linked a missense DCLRE1C variant to TCR beta V- and J-gene trimming. In most subjects, TCR beta sequences reportedly gave accurate predictions of HLA-A and HLA-B alleles. A prior analysis recorded that most TCR beta V segments were productive about 90% or about 30% of the time.

The CDR3 runs to 13 residues. Trimming shortened V by 6 bases and J by 0 bases, and 8 bases separated the two germline ends. Looked up from germline, CDR1 is SNHLY and CDR2 is FYNNEI. The PCR employed 60 Vbeta primers together with 13 Jbeta primers. Sequencing used immunoSEQ multiplex PCR; TCRdb keeps in-frame clones, though not all of them. The sample has some 95,000 clones; about four fifths are singletons. As concerns this clone: Its antigen is not identified.

The sample taken for sequencing was PBMCs. The source is a woman in her 40s in good health and CMV-seronegative. The rearrangement joins TRBV2 to TRBJ1-1, with D unclear. The CDR3 spells CASRQDMNTEAFF. The CDR3 DNA is TGTGCCAGCAGACAAGATATGAACACTGAAGCTTTCTTT. Full variable domain (remainder filled in from reference TRBV2 and TRBJ1-1): EPEVTQTPSHQVTQMGQEVILRCVPISNHLYFYWYRQILGQKVEFLVSFYNNEISEKSEIFDDQFSVERPDGSNFTLKIRSTKLEDSAMYFCASRQDMNTEAFFGQGTRLTVV.